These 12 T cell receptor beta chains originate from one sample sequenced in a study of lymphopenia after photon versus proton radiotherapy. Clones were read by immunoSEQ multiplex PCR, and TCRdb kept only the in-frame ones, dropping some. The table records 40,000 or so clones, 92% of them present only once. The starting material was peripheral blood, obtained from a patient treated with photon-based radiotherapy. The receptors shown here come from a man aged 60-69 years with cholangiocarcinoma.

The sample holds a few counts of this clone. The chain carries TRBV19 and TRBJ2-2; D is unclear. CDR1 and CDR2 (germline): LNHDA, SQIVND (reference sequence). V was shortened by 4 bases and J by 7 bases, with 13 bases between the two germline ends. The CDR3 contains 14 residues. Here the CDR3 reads CASSTGPTGGELFF. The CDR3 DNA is TGTGCCAGTAGTACGGGCCCCACGGGCGGGGAGCTGTTTTTT.

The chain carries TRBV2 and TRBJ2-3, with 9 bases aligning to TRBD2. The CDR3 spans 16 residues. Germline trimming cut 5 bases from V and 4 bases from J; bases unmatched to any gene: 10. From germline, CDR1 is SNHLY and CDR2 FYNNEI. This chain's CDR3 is CASSYGGGARADTQYF. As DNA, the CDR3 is TGTGCCAGCAGTTATGGCGGGGGGGCCCGGGCAGATACGCAGTATTTT.

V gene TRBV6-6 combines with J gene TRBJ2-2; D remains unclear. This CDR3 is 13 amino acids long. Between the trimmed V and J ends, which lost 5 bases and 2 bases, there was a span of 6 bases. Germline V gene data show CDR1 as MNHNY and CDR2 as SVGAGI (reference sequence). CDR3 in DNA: TGTGCCAGCAGTAGTCTTAACACCGGGGAGCTGTTTTTT. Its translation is CASSSLNTGELFF.

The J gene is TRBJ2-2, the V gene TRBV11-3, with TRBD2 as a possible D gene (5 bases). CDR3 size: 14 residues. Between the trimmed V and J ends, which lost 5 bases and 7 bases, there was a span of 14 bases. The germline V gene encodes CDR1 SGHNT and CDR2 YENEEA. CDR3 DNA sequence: TGTGCCAGCAGCCTAGTTAAGGGAGTCGGGGAGCTGTTTTTT. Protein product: CASSLVKGVGELFF.

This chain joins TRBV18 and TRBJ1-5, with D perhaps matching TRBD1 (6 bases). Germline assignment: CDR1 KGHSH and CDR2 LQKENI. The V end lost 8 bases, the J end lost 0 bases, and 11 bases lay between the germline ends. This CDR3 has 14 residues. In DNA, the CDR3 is TGTGCCAGCGCCACAGGGTATAGCAATCAGCCCCAGCATTTT. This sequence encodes CASATGYSNQPQHF.

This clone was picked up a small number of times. Written as DNA, the CDR3 is TGTGCCAGTAAACCCCCAGGGGTTAACTATGGCTACACCTTC. This encodes CASKPPGVNYGYTF. This chain links TRBV19 with TRBJ1-2; a possible D gene is TRBD1 (6 bases). V was clipped by 7 bases and J by 1 base, with 13 bases between them. Germline CDR1 reads LNHDA; CDR2 reads SQIVND (reference sequence). CDR3 size: 14 residues. Full variable domain (outside the CDR3, taken from reference TRBV19 and TRBJ1-2): DGGITQSPKYLFRKEGQNVTLSCEQNLNHDAMYWYRQDPGQGLRLIYYSQIVNDFQKGDIAEGYSVSREKKESFPLTVTSAQKNPTAFYLCASKPPGVNYGYTFGSGTRLTVV.

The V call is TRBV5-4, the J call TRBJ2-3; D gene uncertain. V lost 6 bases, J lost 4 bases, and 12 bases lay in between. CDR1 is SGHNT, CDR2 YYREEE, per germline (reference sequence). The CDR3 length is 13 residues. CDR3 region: CASTTSPADTQYF. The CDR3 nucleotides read TGTGCCAGCACCACCAGTCCCGCAGATACGCAGTATTTT.

This chain's CDR3 is CASSPLAGTYSGNTIYF. The CDR3 DNA is TGTGCCAGCTCACCATTGGCAGGGACGTACTCTGGAAACACCATATATTTT. The genes are TRBV18 and TRBJ1-3; maybe TRBD1 (5 bases). The CDR3 totals 17 residues. The germline V gene encodes CDR1 KGHSH and CDR2 LQKENI. The ends were cut back, 2 bases at V and 0 bases at J, with 14 bases in the middle.

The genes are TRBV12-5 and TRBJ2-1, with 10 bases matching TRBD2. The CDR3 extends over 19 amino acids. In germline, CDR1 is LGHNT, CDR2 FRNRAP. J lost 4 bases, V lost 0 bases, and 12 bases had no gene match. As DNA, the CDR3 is TGTGCTAGTGGTTTGGTAGGGCTAGCGGGGGCTCCGATATACAATGAGCAGTTCTTC. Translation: CASGLVGLAGAPIYNEQFF.

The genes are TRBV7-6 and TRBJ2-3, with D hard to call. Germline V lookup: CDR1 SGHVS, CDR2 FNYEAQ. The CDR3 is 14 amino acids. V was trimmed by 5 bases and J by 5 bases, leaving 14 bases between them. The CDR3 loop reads CASSLSRAGDTQYF. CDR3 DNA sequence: TGTGCCAGCAGCCTCTCTAGGGCCGGAGATACGCAGTATTTT. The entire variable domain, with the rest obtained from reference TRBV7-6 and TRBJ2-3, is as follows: GAGVSQSPRYKVTKRGQDVALRCDPISGHVSLYWYRQALGQGPEFLTYFNYEAQQDKSGLPNDRFSAERPEGSISTLTIQRTEQRDSAMYRCASSLSRAGDTQYFGPGTRLTVL.

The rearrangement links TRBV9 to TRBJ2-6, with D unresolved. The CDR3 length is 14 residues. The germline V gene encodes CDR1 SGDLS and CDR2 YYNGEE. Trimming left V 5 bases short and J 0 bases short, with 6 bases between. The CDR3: CASSSYSGANVLTF. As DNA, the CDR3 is TGTGCCAGCAGTTCATACTCTGGGGCCAACGTCCTGACTTTC.

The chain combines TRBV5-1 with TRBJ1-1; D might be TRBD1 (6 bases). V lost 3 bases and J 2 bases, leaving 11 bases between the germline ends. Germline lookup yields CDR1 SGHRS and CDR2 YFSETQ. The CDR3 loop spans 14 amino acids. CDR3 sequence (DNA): TGCGCCAGCAGCTCCAGGACAGTAAACACTGAAGCTTTCTTT. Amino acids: CASSSRTVNTEAFF.